Shown below are 9 T cell receptor beta chains from a single sample sequenced in a study of blood T cell repertoires in COVID-19. Profiled with immunoSEQ multiplex PCR; TCRdb holds only in-frame clones, not every one. The table records about 150,000 clones, approximately 85% of them present only once. The sample taken for sequencing was peripheral blood. These receptor sequences come from a human donor with acute or convalescent COVID-19. The donor label of this sample is uncertain.

The chain combines TRBV25-1 with TRBJ1-2, with a possible D match to TRBD1 (6 bases). The ends were cut back, 8 bases at V and 4 bases at J, with 20 bases in the middle. The CDR3 is 15 amino acids. The germline CDR1 and CDR2 sequences are MGHDK and SYGVNS. The CDR3 sequence: CASSEGGGYIYGYTF. Here the CDR3 DNA reads TGTGCCAGCTCTGAGGGGGGGGGTTATATCTATGGCTACACCTTC.

This clone was recorded once. The chain is built from TRBV25-1 and TRBJ1-1, with TRBD1 as a possible D gene (6 bases). Trimming took 9 bases from V and 5 from J, leaving 16 bases between them. The V gene's germline CDR1 is MGHDK and CDR2 SYGVNS. The CDR3 is 13 residues long. This CDR3 reads CASVRGGSTEAFF. The CDR3 DNA follows: TGTGCCAGTGTCAGGGGTGGAAGTACTGAAGCTTTCTTT.

The chain links TRBV6-5 to TRBJ1-6; 7 nucleotides match TRBD1. The CDR3 spans 14 residues. Germline loops: CDR1 MNHEY, CDR2 SVGAGI. V lost 6 bases to trimming and J lost 10 bases; unmatched junction nucleotides: 9. For the CDR3, the DNA is TGTGCCAGCAGGATCGACCAGGGGGGATCACCCCTCCACTTT. It is translated as CASRIDQGGSPLHF.

The chain employs TRBV28 and TRBJ2-2, with a possible D match to TRBD1 (6 bases). V lost 6 bases, J lost 1 base, and 15 bases lay in between. The CDR3 covers 16 residues. Germline CDR1 reads MDHEN; CDR2 reads SYDVKM. CDR3 amino acids: CASSPTGNLNTGELFF. CDR3 bases: TGTGCCAGCAGCCCCACAGGGAACCTGAACACCGGGGAGCTGTTTTTT.

V usage is TRBV11-3 and J usage is TRBJ2-1; D possibly corresponds to TRBD2 (7 bases). Germline V gene data show CDR1 as SGHNT and CDR2 as YENEEA. The CDR3 extends over 17 amino acids. The ends were cut back, 1 base at V and 6 bases at J, with 19 bases in the middle. The CDR3 nucleotides are TGTGCCAGCAGCTTAGGGAGGGGGAGGGCAGGGCGCAATGAGCAGTTCTTC. Amino acid sequence: CASSLGRGRAGRNEQFF.

This clone was observed once. The chain carries TRBV25-1 and TRBJ1-1, with TRBD1 as a possible D gene (5 bases). This CDR3 region has 17 residues. CDR1 MGHDK and CDR2 SYGVNS come from the germline V gene. The V gene lost 1 base and the J gene lost 0 bases, with 15 bases spanning the gap. CDR3 protein: CASSELAGGPMNTEAFF. CDR3 bases: TGTGCCAGCAGTGAATTAGCGGGGGGTCCTATGAACACTGAAGCTTTCTTT.

This chain uses TRBV25-1 with TRBJ2-3, with a tentative D call TRBD1 (6 bases). Between the trimmed V and J ends, which lost 3 bases and 11 bases, there was a span of 24 bases. The CDR3 has 16 amino acids. CDR1 and CDR2 (germline): MGHDK, SYGVNS. CDR3 region: CASSDSRAGQARGQYF. CDR3 nucleotide sequence: TGTGCCAGCAGTGATTCTCGGGCCGGTCAAGCCAGGGGGCAGTATTTT.

The chain has TRBV5-8 and TRBJ2-7; D remains ambiguous. Germline-derived CDR1 and CDR2 are SGHTS and YDEGEE. Trimming removed 4 bases at V and 0 bases at J, with 17 bases between. The CDR3 consists of 16 residues. CDR3 coding DNA: TGTGCCAGCAGCCACATCAAACGCGCTAGCTCCTACGAGCAGTACTTC. Protein: CASSHIKRASSYEQYF.

J is TRBJ1-2 and V is TRBV5-1, with 9 nucleotides matching TRBD1. Germline V gives CDR1 SGHRS, CDR2 YFSETQ. The CDR3 sequence is 14 residues long. The J segment lost 4 bases and the V segment lost 4 bases, leaving 5 bases of the junction unmatched. The DNA of the CDR3 is TGCGCCAGCAGCCGGGACAGGGCGACCTATGGCTACACCTTC. Translated: CASSRDRATYGYTF. The full variable domain, rest sourced from reference TRBV5-1 and TRBJ1-2, is KAGVTQTPRYLIKTRGQQVTLSCSPISGHRSVSWYQQTPGQGLQFLFEYFSETQRNKGNFPGRFSGRQFSNSRSEMNVSTLELGDSALYLCASSRDRATYGYTFGSGTRLTVV.